The entry that follows covers one T cell receptor beta chain sequence. As yet, its antigen is unknown. The data originate from a study of T cell responses to AZD1222 COVID-19 vaccine. Clones were read by immunoSEQ multiplex PCR, and TCRdb kept only the in-frame ones, dropping some. The sample lists approximately 110,000 clones; roughly nine tenths were seen once. V lost 4 bases, J lost 1 base, and 9 bases lay in between. Germline CDR1 is SGHTA and CDR2 is FQGNSA. This CDR3 spans 14 amino acids. Overall study findings and caveats: The breadth and depth of Spike-specific TCRs increased once two AZD1222 doses had been given. The CD4 TCRs associated with vaccination extended across spike and predominated at 160-218 and 743-854. Donors were chiefly white British, with a greater number of females, and clonal diversity was perhaps underestimated. Just six AZD1222 recipients were seropositive at baseline.

This clonotype was obtained from an adult in good health. This specimen consisted of peripheral blood, obtained on day 0 of AZD1222 vaccination. The chain employs TRBV7-2 and TRBJ2-3; D unclear. The CDR3: CASSSYLGTDTQYF. The CDR3 DNA sequence: TGTGCCAGCAGCTCATACCTAGGCACAGATACGCAGTATTTT.